This T cell receptor beta chain was documented in a study of blood T cells in healthy people across ages. Study-wide points: Underestimates were what the diversity estimates from one million T cells were considered to be. There were more naive CD4+ cells and higher diversity in long-lived donors than in aged donors.

This CDR3 region has 13 residues. V dropped 7 bases and J dropped 6 bases, with 14 bases sitting between them. Every donor gave roughly 9.2 milliliters of peripheral blood. Then a second PCR, running about 6 to 11 cycles, was carried out with a sample-barcoded 5' primer and a J-beta primer mix. TCRdb re-called the 5' RACE reads with MiXCR, one entry per CDR3 protein. Of about 780,000 distinct CDR3 sequences detected, roughly 24% appear once; the ten largest clones hold 3%. A note on this clonotype: Its specificity is unknown.

This sample also appeared in a second study, on T cells of mothers and their children. That work contributes: Samples were obtained from a few healthy Caucasian mothers and their six children.

Sequenced material: blood. This sequence was found in a boy younger than 18 in good health. V and J are TRBV12-3 or TRBV12-4 and TRBJ2-3, with a possible D match to TRBD2 (7 bases). Here the CDR3 DNA reads TGTGCCAGCACCTCGAGGGGGGGGGATACGCAGTATTTT. Amino acid sequence: CASTSRGGDTQYF.